These 22 T cell receptor beta chains came from one sample sequenced in a study of kidney transplant recipient with SARS-CoV-2 infection. TCRdb re-called the reads with MiXCR, one entry per CDR3 protein. The repertoire has about 250,000 distinct CDR3 sequences, more than 25% of them found once; the top ten carry more than 6.5%. The source was a blood sample, collected at baseline and on roughly day 110 from a kidney transplant recipient. Every receptor here comes from a male patient aged 25-45 years who had COVID-19 and was a kidney transplant recipient. Some T cells may have come from the graft donor.

Many counts were recorded for this clonotype. V and J are TRBV5-1 and TRBJ2-7, with 7 bases lining up with TRBD1. CDR3 length equals 15 residues. V shed 0 bases, J shed 3 bases, and the junction held 6 bases outside the gene matches. Germline V gene lookup returns CDR1 SGHRS and CDR2 YFSETQ. This CDR3 is CASSLVQGVNYEQYF. CDR3 coding DNA: TGCGCCAGCAGCTTGGTGCAGGGGGTAAACTACGAGCAGTACTTC.

There are many counts of this clonotype. The chain employs TRBV5-1 and TRBJ2-7, with D uncertain. The ends were cut back, 4 bases at V and 5 bases at J, with 10 bases in the middle. There are 12 residues in the CDR3. The V gene's germline CDR1 is SGHRS and CDR2 YFSETQ. CDR3 region: CASSIGSHEQYF. The CDR3 DNA sequence: TGCGCCAGCAGCATCGGGTCCCACGAGCAGTACTTC.

This clonotype was observed once. A far larger clone is off by one base, so a read error is likely. This chain uses TRBV3-2 with TRBJ1-4. TRBV3-2 is labeled a pseudogene. CDR3 length: 12 amino acids. CDR3 bases: TGTGTCAGCAGCCTTACTAATGAAAAACTGTTTTTT. This translates into CVSSLTNEKLFF.

The chain carries TRBV12-3 or TRBV12-4 and TRBJ2-6; perhaps TRBD1 as D (6 bases). This CDR3 has 16 amino acids. V was shortened by 3 bases and J by 0 bases, with 9 bases between the two germline ends. The CDR3 here is CASSFATGSGANVLTF. The CDR3 bases are TGTGCCAGCAGTTTTGCGACAGGCTCTGGGGCCAACGTCCTGACTTTC.

Concerning this clonotype itself: Just one base apart from a much larger clone, this may be a read error. The chain has TRBV6-7 and TRBJ2-7, with 7 positions matching TRBD1. TRBV6-7 is an open reading frame, and its role is uncertain. The CDR3 has 16 amino acids. CDR3 loop: CTSSYSRQGKYYEQYF. In DNA, the CDR3 is TGTACCAGCAGTTACTCTAGACAGGGAAAATACTACGAGCAGTACTTC.

This clonotype was detected many times. The chain uses TRBV8-2 and TRBJ2-6. TRBV8-2 is a known pseudogene. The CDR3 length is 17 residues. CDR3 in amino acids: CGNVRRITQSRANVLTF. Here the CDR3 DNA reads TGTGGCAACGTCCGCAGGATAACACAAAGTCGGGCCAACGTCCTGACTTTC.

As concerns this clonotype: A much larger clone lies one base from this, so it may be a read error. V usage is TRBV10-3 and J usage is TRBJ1-6, with D perhaps TRBD1 (6 bases). Trimming cost V 0 bases and J 9 bases, with 15 bases left between them. Germline V gene data show CDR1 as ENHRY and CDR2 as SYGVKD. The CDR3 covers 16 residues. The CDR3 loop is CAISESGRGRSSPLHF. The CDR3, as DNA: TGTGCCATCAGTGAGTCCGGACGGGGGCGAAGTTCACCCCTCCACTTT.

Note on this clonotype: A clone one base away is much larger, so this may be a read error. V is TRBV3-1 and J is TRBJ1-2; D not resolved. This CDR3 has 17 residues. The V gene's germline CDR1 is LGHDT and CDR2 YNNKEL (reference sequence). V gave up 5 bases and J gave up 4 bases, with 23 bases separating them. The DNA for the CDR3 is TGTGCCAGCAGCTCCCGGACCACCCTTCGAAAGACCTATGGCTACACCTTC. The encoded protein is CASSSRTTLRKTYGYTF.

The sample holds many counts of this clonotype. V is TRBV12-5 and J is TRBJ2-1; 11 bases fit TRBD2. V lost 6 bases to trimming and J lost 6 bases; unmatched junction nucleotides: 7. Looked up from germline, CDR1 is LGHNT and CDR2 is FRNRAP. The CDR3 contains 15 residues. The CDR3 nucleotides are TGTGCTAGTGGCTTTCTAGCGGGGGGCTTCAATGAGCAGTTCTTC. As protein: CASGFLAGGFNEQFF.

The chain combines TRBV7-8 with TRBJ1-1, with no clear D. The CDR3 sequence is 15 residues long. Germline assignment: CDR1 SGHVS and CDR2 FQNEAQ. V dropped 2 bases and J dropped 4 bases, with 14 bases sitting between them. The CDR3: CASSLRELSITEAFF. DNA of the CDR3: TGTGCCAGCAGCTTAAGAGAACTTTCGATCACTGAAGCTTTCTTT.

There are many counts of this clonotype. J is TRBJ1-6 and V is TRBV10-3; weak D call: TRBD1 (6 bases). The germline V gene has CDR1 ENHRY and CDR2 SYGVKD. The germline V and J ends were trimmed by 2 bases and 7 bases, with 15 bases remaining between them. The CDR3 sequence is 16 residues long. The CDR3 nucleotides are TGTGCCATCAGTGAGCAGGGGACTCGGGCGAATTCACCCCTCCACTTT. Its translation is CAISEQGTRANSPLHF.

In this sample, this clonotype turned up many times. The chain couples TRBV5-3 to TRBJ1-2; D remains unclear. TRBV5-3 is treated as an ORF (open reading frame) with a function not yet certain. CDR3 length: 16 amino acids. Trimming shortened V by 7 bases and J by 4 bases, and 23 bases separated the two germline ends. The CDR3 region is CARAWKVVRKTYGYTF. As DNA, the CDR3 is TGTGCCAGAGCCTGGAAAGTGGTGAGAAAGACCTATGGCTACACCTTC.

This clonotype has a count of ten or more. The gene calls are TRBV3-1 and TRBJ1-5; D is unresolved. This CDR3 has 17 residues. Germline CDR1 is LGHDT and CDR2 is YNNKEL (reference sequence). V shed 5 bases and J shed 5 bases, with 22 bases lying between them. The CDR3 region is CASSICDPILHHQPQHF. CDR3 DNA: TGTGCCAGCAGCATTTGTGATCCCATTTTGCATCATCAGCCCCAGCATTTT.

Concerning this clonotype: This may come from a read error, since a much larger clone is one base off. The chain links TRBV6-5 to TRBJ1-2; TRBD1 agrees at 7 bases. After removal of 5 bases from V and 7 bases from J, the junction contained 7 bases not matched to a gene. Germline CDR1 MNHEY, CDR2 SVGAGI. The CDR3 consists of 13 residues. The CDR3 loop is CASSQEQGPGYTF. For the CDR3, the DNA is TGTGCCAGCAGTCAGGAACAGGGGCCTGGCTACACCTTC.

About this clonotype: This clone may be a read error of a much larger clone one base away. The chain is built from TRBV20-1 and TRBJ1-3; D gene uncertain. Trimming cost V 4 bases and J 0 bases, with 10 bases left between them. The CDR3 covers 14 residues. Per germline, CDR1 DFQATT and CDR2 SNEGSKA (reference sequence). The CDR3 nucleotides read TGCAGTGCTAAGGAGAAATCCTCTGGAAACACCATATATTTT. This translates into CSAKEKSSGNTIYF.

The chain joins TRBV18 to TRBJ1-4; D is undetermined. CDR1 is KGHSH, CDR2 LQKENI, per germline. V was cut by 3 bases and J by 4 bases, with 9 bases left in between. The CDR3 is made up of 14 amino acids. The CDR3 bases are TGTGCCAGCTCACCTCCGGTGGTTAATGAAAAACTGTTTTTT. Its protein product is CASSPPVVNEKLFF.

This clonotype was seen repeatedly, ten times or more. The genes are TRBV5-8 and TRBJ1-2, with D uncertain. Germline CDR1 SGHTS, CDR2 YDEGEE. CDR3 length: 16 residues. Trimming took 6 bases from V and 4 from J, leaving 22 bases between them. The CDR3 region has the DNA TGTGCCAGCATCAAAGATCATCCACGAAAGACCTATGGCTACACCTTC. Residues: CASIKDHPRKTYGYTF.

A note on this clonotype: This may come from a read error, since a much larger clone is one base off. This sequence joins TRBV10-3 and TRBJ2-7, with D perhaps matching TRBD1 or TRBD2 (5 bases each). There are 12 residues in the CDR3. Per the germline V gene, CDR1 is ENHRY and CDR2 is SYGVKD. The chain's CDR3 is CAISGGRGEQHF. CDR3 nucleotides: TGTGCCATCAGTGGGGGACGGGGCGAGCAGCACTTC.

This clonotype was observed many times. The rearrangement joins TRBV3-1 to TRBJ1-1; D not resolved. V lost 5 bases, J lost 4 bases, and 23 bases lay in between. This CDR3 region has 17 residues. Germline CDR1 LGHDT, CDR2 YNNKEL (reference sequence). The CDR3 DNA sequence: TGTGCCAGCAGCGCTCACACTCCCATTTCAATTCGCACTGAAGCTTTCTTT. Amino acid sequence: CASSAHTPISIRTEAFF. Together with reference TRBV3-1 and TRBJ1-1, the CDR3 gives the full variable domain: DTAVSQTPKYLVTQMGNDKSIKCEQNLGHDTMYWYKQDSKKFLKIMFSYNNKELIINETVPNRFSPKSPDKAHLNLHINSLELGDSAVYFCASSAHTPISIRTEAFFGQGTRLTVV.

In its sample, this clonotype was seen many times. The J gene is TRBJ1-6, the V gene TRBV6-5; possible D gene TRBD1, 6 bases. CDR3 length equals 17 residues. V lost 5 bases and J 7 bases, leaving 21 bases between the germline ends. Germline CDR1 reads MNHEY; CDR2 reads SVGAGI. CDR3 sequence (DNA): TGTGCCAGCAGTCCCGAAGCAGGAGCAGGGGAGAATTCACCCCTCCACTTT. It is translated as CASSPEAGAGENSPLHF.

This clonotype was observed a handful of times. The chain recombines TRBV27 with TRBJ2-1, with 9 bases lining up with TRBD1. This CDR3 contains 14 residues. The germline V gene encodes CDR1 MNHEY and CDR2 SMNVEV (reference sequence). The ends lost 7 bases at V and 7 bases at J; junction bases unmatched: 8. Here the CDR3 reads CASTLQGARNEQFF. In nucleotides, the CDR3 is TGTGCCAGCACCCTACAGGGGGCAAGGAATGAGCAGTTCTTC.

This clonotype was detected only a few times. The CDR3: CASSRKTGVRTGELFF. The DNA for the CDR3 is TGTGCCAGCAGCCGCAAAACGGGGGTCCGGACCGGGGAGCTGTTTTTT. This sequence joins TRBV28 and TRBJ2-2, with a weak D call TRBD2 (6 bases). Trimming pared 6 bases from V and 5 bases from J, leaving 19 bases between. The CDR3 spans 16 residues. CDR1 is MDHEN and CDR2 is SYDVKM in the germline V gene.